The entry below describes one TCR beta chain. The antigen is unknown. From germline, CDR1 is MRHNA and CDR2 SNTAGT. Trimming shortened V by 7 bases and J by 2 bases, and 17 bases separated the two germline ends. The CDR3 extends over 15 amino acids. This sample was taken from a study of Tregs in tolerant kidney transplant recipients. Study at large: Mixed chimerism was transient after nonmyeloablative marrow transplants from related graft donors.

Data came from immunoSEQ multiplex PCR; TCRdb stores just in-frame clones and leaves some out. This sample has tens of thousands of clones, with approximately 90% found just once. Study outcomes and limitations: Changing PCR primers prevented nucleotide comparison between some patients' samples. Activated donor B cell expansion appeared to reveal the most relevant donor-specific TCRbeta repertoire. Tolerant patients' donor-specific Tregs expanded beyond overall Tregs, suggesting antigen-driven growth.

This chain links TRBV6-4 with TRBJ1-2; no clear D gene. The origin of this receptor is a human donor who received a combined kidney and bone marrow transplant. The sample consisted of Tregs from blood, taken before the transplant. Written as DNA, the CDR3 is TGTGCCAGCACCCCAAGGACGGTTCCGAACTATGGCTACACCTTC. This gives the protein CASTPRTVPNYGYTF.